Shown below are 12 T cell receptor beta chains from a single sample sequenced in a study of T cell repertoires in cytomegalovirus infection. In TCRdb, the reads were re-called with MiXCR into one record per CDR3 protein. Among roughly 500,000 distinct CDR3 sequences listed, about 42% were seen once. Which antigens these TCRs recognize remains unknown. The sample here was cultured PBMCs, taken from culture after CMV antigen stimulation. These receptors came from a human donor in good health (CMV status not recorded). Some clones in this sample may be carry-over from other donors' samples.

The sample holds one count of this clonotype. The chain links TRBV2 to TRBJ1-2; D not resolved. This CDR3 has 14 amino acids. Trimming pared 3 bases from V and 4 bases from J, leaving 12 bases between. Germline lookup yields CDR1 SNHLY and CDR2 FYNNEI. This CDR3 is CASSELGESYGYTF. CDR3 in DNA: TGTGCCAGCAGTGAGTTGGGCGAATCCTATGGCTACACCTTC.

The rearrangement joins TRBV20-1 to TRBJ2-7; 13 nucleotides line up with TRBD2. The V and J ends lost 3 bases and 0 bases, in that order; junction bases with no gene match: 2. In germline, CDR1 is DFQATT, CDR2 SNEGSKA (reference sequence). The CDR3 covers 15 residues. The CDR3 DNA reads TGCAGTGCTAGCACTAGCGGGAGGGTCTCCTACGAGCAGTACTTC. Translation: CSASTSGRVSYEQYF.

The chain carries TRBV28 and TRBJ1-5; D unresolved. The CDR3 runs 14 residues. Trimming removed 5 bases at V and 0 bases at J, with 8 bases between. Germline V gene sequence: CDR1 MDHEN, CDR2 SYDVKM. In DNA form, the CDR3 reads TGTGCCAGCAGTCAGCCGAATAGCAATCAGCCCCAGCATTTT. Protein product: CASSQPNSNQPQHF.

This clonotype has a handful of counts. The chain couples TRBV12-5 to TRBJ2-3; D not resolved. The CDR3 runs to 15 residues. Per germline, CDR1 LGHNT and CDR2 FRNRAP. Trimming shortened V by 5 bases and J by 1 base, and 13 bases separated the two germline ends. DNA for the CDR3: TGTGCTAGTGGTACCCCATCGGGTTGCACAGATACGCAGTATTTT. It is translated as CASGTPSGCTDTQYF.

This clonotype was observed a handful of times. The rearrangement links TRBV7-8 to TRBJ2-1; 9 nucleotides align to TRBD2. Per germline, CDR1 SGHVS and CDR2 FQNEAQ. The CDR3 runs to 15 residues. Trimming at V came to 5 bases and at J to 9 bases, leaving 11 bases not matched to a gene. The CDR3 is CASSPGVAGVVEQFF. The DNA for the CDR3 is TGTGCCAGCAGCCCAGGGGTAGCGGGAGTTGTTGAGCAGTTCTTC.

The chain combines TRBV20-1 with TRBJ2-1; 13 bases fit TRBD2. The CDR3 covers 16 residues. Germline-derived CDR1 and CDR2 are DFQATT and SNEGSKA (reference sequence). V lost 0 bases to trimming and J lost 6 bases; unmatched junction nucleotides: 5. The CDR3 DNA sequence: TGCAGTGCTAGAGACTTCGGACTAGCGGGAGCCAATGAGCAGTTCTTC. It encodes CSARDFGLAGANEQFF.

This clonotype was observed a handful of times. The chain combines TRBV7-2 with TRBJ2-3; no clear D. Trimming took off 5 bases at V and 2 bases at J, with 11 bases between the two ends. There are 14 residues in the CDR3. CDR1 is SGHTA, CDR2 FQGNSA, per germline. CDR3 sequence: CASSLRLLTDTQYF. CDR3 DNA: TGTGCCAGCAGCCTCCGGCTACTCACAGATACGCAGTATTTT.

V usage is TRBV19 and J usage is TRBJ2-3, with D tentatively TRBD1 or TRBD2 (5 bases each). V lost 0 bases to trimming and J lost 10 bases, with 14 bases between them. Germline V gene lookup returns CDR1 LNHDA and CDR2 SQIVND (reference sequence). The CDR3 covers 14 residues. The CDR3 sequence is CASSIDEGPSAQYF. The CDR3 DNA follows: TGTGCCAGTAGTATAGATGAGGGGCCATCGGCGCAGTATTTT.

This clonotype was seen more than once but under ten times. The chain joins TRBV4-1 to TRBJ1-5; D is perhaps TRBD1 (5 bases). V was cut by 3 bases and J by 1 base, with 10 bases left in between. The CDR3 loop spans 15 amino acids. Per germline, CDR1 MGHRA and CDR2 YSYEKL. The CDR3 DNA reads as TGCGCCAGCAGCCAGACGGGGACCAGCAATCAGCCCCAGCATTTT. It codes for CASSQTGTSNQPQHF.

This clonotype was seen more than once but under ten times. J is TRBJ2-5 and V is TRBV7-9; 9 bases are shared with TRBD1. Germline V gene lookup returns CDR1 SEHNR and CDR2 FQNEAQ (reference sequence). The CDR3 covers 16 residues. Trimming at V came to 5 bases and at J to 2 bases, leaving 9 bases not matched to a gene. Here the CDR3 DNA reads TGTGCCAGCAGCCTCAACAGGGGGCTTTGGCAAGAGACCCAGTACTTC. Its translation: CASSLNRGLWQETQYF.

The chain joins TRBV7-9 to TRBJ2-1, with D tentatively TRBD1 (6 bases). Trimming cost V 0 bases and J 11 bases, with 8 bases left between them. The CDR3 totals 12 residues. Germline V lookup: CDR1 SEHNR, CDR2 FQNEAQ (reference sequence). CDR3 in amino acids: CASSLAGTKQFF. The CDR3 coding sequence is TGTGCCAGCAGCTTAGCAGGGACAAAGCAGTTCTTC.

The rearrangement uses TRBV12-3 or TRBV12-4 and TRBJ2-3, with 8 bases aligning to TRBD2. This CDR3 is 18 amino acids long. The V and J ends lost 6 bases and 3 bases, in that order; junction bases with no gene match: 17. The CDR3 DNA follows: TGTGCCAGCAGCCCTCGGCGGCGGGAGGACTTCAAGACAGATACGCAGTATTTT. This translates into CASSPRRREDFKTDTQYF.